Shown below are 16 T cell receptor beta chains from a single sample sequenced in a study of blood T cell repertoires in COVID-19. TCRdb's table, derived via immunoSEQ multiplex PCR, lists solely in-frame clones and lacks some. The profile shows about 110,000 clones, 70% to 90% of them singletons. Sequenced: peripheral blood. The receptors were sampled from a man aged 50-59 years with active or convalescent COVID-19.

The rearrangement joins TRBV28 to TRBJ1-1, with 10 bases that match TRBD1. From germline, CDR1 is MDHEN and CDR2 SYDVKM. The CDR3 is 17 amino acids. The V and J ends lost 4 bases and 4 bases, in that order; junction bases with no gene match: 12. CDR3 sequence (DNA): TGTGCCAGCAGTTCCCCGCCGACAGGGGGCCTGGGCACTGAAGCTTTCTTT. Residues: CASSSPPTGGLGTEAFF. Supplemented by reference TRBV28 and TRBJ1-1, the full variable domain reads DVKVTQSSRYLVKRTGEKVFLECVQDMDHENMFWYRQDPGLGLRLIYFSYDVKMKEKGDIPEGYSVSREKKERFSLILESASTNQTSMYLCASSSPPTGGLGTEAFFGQGTRLTVV.

The chain has TRBV4-3 and TRBJ1-4; D remains ambiguous. Germline CDR1 and CDR2: LGHNA and YSLEER. V was clipped by 4 bases and J by 11 bases, with 11 bases between them. This CDR3 contains 12 residues. The DNA of the CDR3 is TGCGCCAGCAGCCCCCGGGGAGACAAACTGTTTTTT. It yields the protein CASSPRGDKLFF.

The chain employs TRBV7-8 and TRBJ2-1, with D possibly TRBD2 on 6 matching bases. CDR3 size: 16 residues. The V gene lost 2 bases and the J gene lost 4 bases, with 15 bases spanning the gap. The germline V gene has CDR1 SGHVS and CDR2 FQNEAQ. The CDR3 sequence: CASSLFRGIQYNEQFF. The CDR3 DNA follows: TGTGCCAGCAGCTTATTTCGCGGGATCCAATACAATGAGCAGTTCTTC.

The chain uses TRBV28 and TRBJ2-7, with D maybe TRBD2 (5 bases). This CDR3 region has 12 residues. The ends were cut back, 5 bases at V and 3 bases at J, with 8 bases in the middle. Germline V CDR1 and CDR2: MDHEN, SYDVKM. In DNA form, the CDR3 reads TGTGCCAGCAGTAATGGGAGCTACGAGCAGTACTTC. This translates into CASSNGSYEQYF.

The chain uses TRBV28 and TRBJ1-1; D is ambiguous. This CDR3 region has 15 residues. Trimming pared 2 bases from V and 3 bases from J, leaving 13 bases between. CDR1 is MDHEN and CDR2 is SYDVKM in the germline V gene. The CDR3 region is CASSLSPAQDTEAFF. The CDR3 DNA sequence: TGTGCCAGCAGTTTAAGCCCGGCGCAGGACACTGAAGCTTTCTTT. Together with reference TRBV28 and TRBJ1-1, the CDR3 gives the full variable domain: DVKVTQSSRYLVKRTGEKVFLECVQDMDHENMFWYRQDPGLGLRLIYFSYDVKMKEKGDIPEGYSVSREKKERFSLILESASTNQTSMYLCASSLSPAQDTEAFFGQGTRLTVV.

CDR3 nucleotide sequence: TGTGCCAGCAGTGATGGGGCCATCGTCGCCGGGGAGCTGTTTTTT. Translating gives CASSDGAIVAGELFF. The genes are TRBV2 and TRBJ2-2; TRBD1 is a possible D gene (5 bases). From germline, CDR1 is SNHLY and CDR2 FYNNEI. Trimming pared 3 bases from V and 6 bases from J, leaving 14 bases between. The CDR3 totals 15 residues.

The V call is TRBV29-1, the J call TRBJ2-1; a weak D match, TRBD2 (9 bases). Germline values: CDR1 SQVTM, CDR2 ANQGSEA. CDR3 length equals 18 residues. Deletions cut 2 bases from V and 6 bases from J, with 26 bases between. The CDR3 DNA is TGCAGCGTTGAAAGCCGGGACAGGTTAGCGGGAGTTATCAATGAGCAGTTCTTC. It encodes CSVESRDRLAGVINEQFF.

The chain has TRBV10-3 and TRBJ1-5; perhaps TRBD1 as D (6 bases). CDR3 length: 15 residues. CDR1 and CDR2 from the germline V gene are ENHRY and SYGVKD. V was cut by 5 bases and J by 0 bases, with 11 bases left in between. The CDR3 bases are TGTGCCATCAGTCGGGACACTAATAGCAATCAGCCCCAGCATTTT. It specifies CAISRDTNSNQPQHF.

The rearrangement uses TRBV5-1 and TRBJ1-4; possible D gene TRBD1, 6 bases. Trimming stripped 4 bases from V and 2 bases from J, with 27 bases between. This CDR3 contains 20 residues. The germline V gene encodes CDR1 SGHRS and CDR2 YFSETQ. CDR3 amino acids: CASSGRPVGRGSDTNEKLFF. Here the CDR3 DNA reads TGCGCCAGCAGCGGGCGCCCGGTAGGCAGGGGATCCGACACTAATGAAAAACTGTTTTTT.

This chain links TRBV12-3 or TRBV12-4 with TRBJ1-2; the match to TRBD1 covers 7 bases. The V gene end was trimmed by 7 bases and the J gene end by 3 bases; junction bases not matched to a gene: 5. The CDR3 sequence is 13 residues long. The CDR3 protein is CASNTGTDYGYTF. In nucleotides, the CDR3 is TGTGCCAGCAATACCGGGACAGACTATGGCTACACCTTC.

This rearrangement joins TRBV5-1 to TRBJ1-2; 7 nucleotides line up with TRBD1. CDR1 and CDR2 from the germline V gene are SGHRS and YFSETQ. V was pared by 4 bases and J by 6 bases, with 9 bases of the junction left unmatched. This CDR3 is built from 14 residues. The CDR3 DNA is TGCGCCAGCAGCCTCGACAGGGTTGGGGATGGCTACACCTTC. This gives the protein CASSLDRVGDGYTF.

This rearrangement joins TRBV3-1 (or the pseudogene TRBV3-2) to TRBJ2-1; D is unclear. CDR3 size: 15 residues. The ends were cut back, 0 bases at V and 6 bases at J, with 12 bases in the middle. CDR1 is LGHDT and CDR2 is YNNKEL in the germline V gene (reference sequence). The CDR3 nucleotides read TGTGCCAGCAGCCAAGATCTCGTGCTAATCAATGAGCAGTTCTTC. Its protein product is CASSQDLVLINEQFF.

The chain recombines TRBV24-1 with TRBJ2-5; D not certain. Looked up from germline, CDR1 is KGHDR and CDR2 is SFDVKD. The V end was cut by 5 bases, the J end by 3 bases, with 9 bases between. The CDR3 is 13 amino acids. CDR3 sequence reads: CATSVGPEETQYF. The CDR3 DNA reads as TGTGCCACCAGTGTGGGCCCCGAAGAGACCCAGTACTTC.

The V call is TRBV6-1, the J call TRBJ1-5; TRBD1 matches 10 bases. Germline CDR1 reads MNHNS; CDR2 reads SASEGT. J was trimmed by 6 bases and V by 5 bases; bases with no gene match: 7. CDR3 length: 15 residues. The CDR3, as DNA: TGTGCCAGCAGTCAGACCGACAGGGGGCTTCAGCCCCAGCATTTT. Encoded protein: CASSQTDRGLQPQHF.

V is TRBV19 and J is TRBJ1-2; TRBD1 matches at 7 bases. The CDR3 is made up of 15 amino acids. Trimming cost V 3 bases and J 5 bases; bases outside gene matches: 9. The germline V gene has CDR1 LNHDA and CDR2 SQIVND (reference sequence). The CDR3 DNA is TGTGCCAGTAGTATTGGAACAGGGGAAGGGTATGGCTACACCTTC. It translates to CASSIGTGEGYGYTF.

This clone was counted between two and nine times. The chain is built from TRBV14 and TRBJ1-1; 7 bases map to TRBD1. V shed 8 bases, J shed 1 base, and the junction held 7 bases outside the gene matches. Germline lookup yields CDR1 SGHDN and CDR2 FVKESK. The CDR3 sequence is 14 residues long. The CDR3 coding sequence is TGTGCCAGCGACAGGGTTCTCGGGAACACTGAAGCTTTCTTT. Translated, it gives CASDRVLGNTEAFF.